This T cell receptor beta chain was retrieved from a study of T-cell memory formation after mild COVID-19. Looking at the study overall: The study found TCR clusters largely donor specific.

One entry per CDR3 protein, called by TCRdb with MiXCR from the 5' RACE reads. The table includes more than 110,000 distinct CDR3 sequences, more than 13% detected once. This clonotype was seen at least ten times. The sequenced sample consisted of PBMCs or a T cell subset sorted from them (not recorded which). This clonotype was obtained from an adult woman who had mild COVID-19 (a few samples of this study predate the infection). Cell type and time point are not known.

CDR3 region: CASSLNLNTEAFF. DNA for the CDR3: TGCGCCAGCAGCTTGAACTTAAACACTGAAGCTTTCTTT. The chain carries TRBV5-1 and TRBJ1-1; D not resolved. CDR1 SGHRS and CDR2 YFSETQ come from the germline V gene. V was trimmed by 1 base and J by 2 bases, leaving 6 bases between them. The CDR3 consists of 13 residues.